This is a list of T cell receptor beta chains from one sample in a study of vaccination and CD4 T cells after COVID-19. These receptors' targets are unknown. One entry per CDR3 protein results from TCRdb running MiXCR on the PCR reads. The table has about 20,000 distinct CDR3 sequences, 78% seen once. The sequencing here drew on CD4+ T cells from blood, cultured in vitro, taken after SARS-CoV-2 vaccination. All receptors derive from a human donor who received a COVID-19 vaccine. CDR3s include the opening cysteine and the closing phenylalanine or tryptophan. The order of the fields is D gene, CDR3 length, clone size, J gene, V gene, CDR3 protein, CDR3 DNA. D genes are given only for firm matches. Not every row has a clone size; where given, it reads once, few, many or a size class.

TRBD1,15,.,TRBJ1-1,TRBV6-1,CASRSPGQGNTEAFF,TGTGCCAGCAGATCTCCGGGACAGGGAAACACTGAAGCTTTCTTT
TRBD2,13,few,TRBJ2-5,TRBV20-1,CSAVYGLAEAQYF,TGCAGTGCGGTTTACGGACTAGCGGAGGCCCAGTACTTC
.,14,few,TRBJ2-6,TRBV6-1,CASSVSSGANVLTF,TGTGCCAGCAGTGTAAGCTCTGGGGCCAACGTCCTGACTTTC
TRBD2,17,.,TRBJ2-7,TRBV5-4,CASSFDLRLAGGDEQYF,TGTGCCAGCAGCTTCGACTTGAGACTAGCGGGGGGCGACGAGCAGTACTTC
.,14,.,TRBJ1-2,TRBV20-1,CSARDRAGDGGYTF,TGCAGTGCTAGAGATCGGGCAGGGGACGGTGGCTACACCTTC
.,15,.,TRBJ2-1,TRBV20-1,CSASVSPPSYNEQFF,TGCAGTGCTTCAGTGAGCCCCCCATCCTACAATGAGCAGTTCTTC
TRBD2,16,once,TRBJ2-3,TRBV24-1,CATSDRTSGGTDTQYF,TGTGCCACCAGTGATAGGACTAGCGGAGGCACAGATACGCAGTATTTT
TRBD1,14,.,TRBJ2-7,TRBV7-2,CASTRSGQGYEQYF,TGTGCCAGCACCCGTTCAGGACAGGGTTACGAGCAGTACTTC
TRBD1,15,.,TRBJ1-1,TRBV19,CASSSRTGFDTEAFF,TGTGCCAGTAGTTCCCGGACAGGGTTTGACACTGAAGCTTTCTTT
TRBD2,16,few,TRBJ2-7,TRBV27,CASSFIAGDPSYEQYF,TGTGCCAGCAGTTTCATCGCGGGGGACCCATCCTACGAGCAGTACTTC
TRBD2,16,.,TRBJ2-5,TRBV11-3,CASSPRQGLAGETQYF,TGTGCCAGCAGCCCCCGACAGGGACTAGCCGGAGAGACCCAGTACTTC
TRBD1,14,.,TRBJ1-2,TRBV19,CASSIRRTGSGYTF,TGTGCCAGTAGTATCCGGAGGACAGGGAGCGGCTACACCTTC
TRBD1,15,.,TRBJ1-2,TRBV7-8,CASSLHRGPGYGYTF,TGCGCCAGCAGCCTACACAGGGGGCCTGGCTATGGCTACACCTTC
.,14,.,TRBJ2-7,TRBV5-1,CASSQSTPSYEQYF,TGCGCCAGCAGCCAGAGCACTCCCTCCTACGAGCAGTACTTC
.,13,few,TRBJ1-6,TRBV20-1,CSATQGGNSPLHF,TGCAGTGCTACCCAGGGAGGTAATTCACCCCTCCACTTT
.,14,.,TRBJ1-1,TRBV2,CASSEQGLNTEAFF,TGTGCCAGCAGTGAACAGGGCCTGAACACTGAAGCTTTCTTT
.,12,few,TRBJ2-3,TRBV10-1,CASGQTTDTQYF,TGCGCCAGCGGACAGACCACAGATACGCAGTATTTT
.,15,once,TRBJ2-7,TRBV7-2,CASSLVMGETYEQYF,TGTGCCAGCAGCTTAGTCATGGGGGAAACCTACGAGCAGTACTTC
.,14,.,TRBJ2-2,TRBV21-1,CASSADRNTGELFF,TGTGCCAGCAGCGCCGACAGAAACACCGGGGAGCTGTTTTTT
.,15,.,TRBJ1-2,TRBV20-1,CSARGISTGFNGYTF,TGCAGTGCTAGAGGCATCTCGACGGGGTTTAATGGCTACACCTTC
.,15,.,TRBJ1-5,TRBV20-1,CSAADSAGFNQPQHF,TGCAGTGCCGCGGATAGCGCGGGATTCAATCAGCCCCAGCATTTT
TRBD2,18,.,TRBJ2-7,TRBV12-3/TRBV12-4,CASTRGTSGGQSSYEQYF,TGTGCCAGCACCCGAGGGACTAGCGGGGGACAGAGCTCCTACGAGCAGTACTTC
TRBD2,17,.,TRBJ2-3,TRBV2,CASSGLAGGIIADTQYF,TGTGCCAGCAGCGGACTAGCGGGGGGTATTATTGCAGATACGCAGTATTTT
.,14,.,TRBJ2-7,TRBV19,CASSMTVGVYEQYF,TGTGCCAGTAGCATGACAGTAGGAGTCTACGAGCAGTACTTC
.,13,.,TRBJ2-5,TRBV11-3,CASSLDIVETLYF,TGTGCCAGCAGCTTAGACATCGTGGAGACCCTGTACTTC
.,9,once,TRBJ1-2,TRBV23-1,CASRKSYTF,TGCGCCAGCAGGAAGAGCTACACCTTC
.,14,.,TRBJ1-1,TRBV30,CAWSRAGGWTEAFF,TGTGCCTGGAGTCGTGCGGGGGGATGGACTGAAGCTTTCTTT
TRBD1,18,.,TRBJ1-5,TRBV19,CASSIRGRMRPGNQPQHF,TGTGCCAGTAGTATCAGGGGGCGGATGCGTCCAGGGAATCAGCCCCAGCATTTT
TRBD2,15,.,TRBJ2-1,TRBV20-1,CSASRMTSVDNEQFF,TGCAGTGCTAGTCGGATGACTAGCGTAGACAATGAGCAGTTCTTC
.,12,.,TRBJ1-2,TRBV6-1,CASSDTGYGYTF,TGTGCCAGCAGCGACACAGGGTATGGCTACACCTTC
TRBD2,19,.,TRBJ2-6,TRBV6-1,CASSELAGGLRSGANVLTF,TGTGCCAGCAGTGAACTAGCGGGGGGCCTACGCTCTGGGGCCAACGTCCTGACTTTC
.,13,.,TRBJ2-4,TRBV12-3/TRBV12-4,CASGRGTKNIQYF,TGTGCCAGCGGGCGAGGGACCAAAAACATTCAGTACTTC
.,14,.,TRBJ2-2,TRBV28,CASRQFANTGELFF,TGTGCCAGCCGCCAGTTTGCGAACACCGGGGAGCTGTTTTTT
.,13,.,TRBJ2-3,TRBV7-6,CASSLTHTDTQYF,TGTGCCAGCAGCTTAACCCACACAGATACGCAGTATTTT
TRBD2,14,.,TRBJ2-1,TRBV7-9,CASTRSGGIGEQFF,TGTGCCAGCACCCGTAGCGGGGGGATTGGTGAGCAGTTCTTC
.,11,.,TRBJ1-2,TRBV20-1,CSAPAFYGYTF,TGCAGTGCACCAGCCTTCTATGGCTACACCTTC
.,16,.,TRBJ2-5,TRBV21-1,CASSKDRDYEGETQYF,TGTGCCAGCAGTAAAGATAGGGACTACGAAGGGGAGACCCAGTACTTC
.,16,.,TRBJ2-5,TRBV6-1,CASSLRIGGSGETQYF,TGTGCCAGCAGTCTTCGGATAGGGGGGTCGGGGGAGACCCAGTACTTC
TRBD1,13,once,TRBJ1-4,TRBV12-3/TRBV12-4,CAILTGEDEKLFF,TGTGCCATCCTCACAGGGGAGGATGAAAAACTGTTTTTT
TRBD1,15,once,TRBJ1-6,TRBV7-6,CASSPTGEPRSPLHF,TGTGCCAGCAGCCCGACAGGGGAGCCACGCTCACCCCTCCACTTT
TRBD1,15,.,TRBJ1-5,TRBV6-1,CASRPDRGYDQPQHF,TGTGCCAGCAGACCAGACAGGGGGTATGATCAGCCCCAGCATTTT
.,13,.,TRBJ2-2,TRBV20-1,CSARNSSTGELFF,TGCAGTGCTAGAAACAGTTCCACCGGGGAGCTGTTTTTT
.,14,.,TRBJ2-7,TRBV20-1,CSAIDPGATYEQYF,TGCAGTGCCATTGACCCGGGGGCCACCTACGAGCAGTACTTC
.,15,.,TRBJ2-2,TRBV21-1,CASSKARGDGGELFF,TGTGCCAGCAGCAAAGCAAGGGGGGATGGCGGGGAGCTGTTTTTT
TRBD1,16,.,TRBJ2-5,TRBV20-1,CSAHRPPGQGVETQYF,TGCAGTGCTCATAGACCGCCGGGACAGGGGGTAGAGACCCAGTACTTC
.,15,.,TRBJ1-6,TRBV19,CASSDIKAYNSPLHF,TGTGCCAGTAGCGACATAAAGGCCTATAATTCACCCCTCCACTTT
TRBD1,18,.,TRBJ1-2,TRBV19,CASSLPRGQVVSNYGYTF,TGTGCCAGTAGTCTCCCGCGCGGACAGGTAGTCTCTAACTATGGCTACACCTTC
.,15,.,TRBJ1-6,TRBV6-1,CASRILDSHNSPLHF,TGTGCCAGCAGAATCCTGGACAGCCACAATTCACCCCTCCACTTT
.,14,.,TRBJ1-1,TRBV20-1,CSARETGDGPEAFF,TGCAGTGCTAGAGAGACAGGAGATGGCCCTGAAGCTTTCTTT
.,15,.,TRBJ1-1,TRBV11-3,CASSLGLGRETEAFF,TGTGCCAGCAGCTTAGGACTGGGAAGGGAGACTGAAGCTTTCTTT
TRBD2,18,once,TRBJ2-5,TRBV2,CASSEALVAGGGQETQYF,TGTGCCAGCAGTGAAGCGCTCGTAGCGGGGGGGGGCCAAGAGACCCAGTACTTC
.,12,.,TRBJ1-1,TRBV20-1,CSATLRSTEAFF,TGCAGTGCAACGCTCAGAAGCACTGAAGCTTTCTTT
.,15,.,TRBJ1-1,TRBV6-1,CASSKFVAGGTEAFF,TGTGCCAGCAGTAAATTCGTCGCCGGGGGCACTGAAGCTTTCTTT
.,12,once,TRBJ1-5,TRBV12-3/TRBV12-4,CASSYRVQPQHF,TGTGCCAGCAGTTACAGGGTTCAGCCCCAGCATTTT
TRBD1,14,.,TRBJ2-7,TRBV19,CASRKTGGSYEQYF,TGTGCCAGTAGGAAAACAGGGGGCTCCTACGAGCAGTACTTC